These 31 T cell receptor beta chains came from one sample sequenced in a study of blood T cell repertoires in COVID-19 (dated by TCRdb to 2020 to 2021). The library came from the immunoSEQ multiplex PCR assay. TCRdb took over this immuneACCESS table, retaining in-frame rearrangements with V and J assigned. Such tables are incomplete; in checked studies, under half of the missing clones stem from an unresolved V gene, and the remainder is unexplained. For this sample there are approximately 290,000 clones; roughly 84% appear just once. 0.87% of the sample comes from the top ten. The specimen was peripheral blood. The receptors were gathered from a human donor with COVID-19, enrolled during active disease. The donor label of this sample is uncertain.

The chain recombines TRBV20-1 with TRBJ2-3; weak D call: TRBD2 (6 bases). CDR1 is DFQATT, CDR2 SNEGSKA, per germline (reference sequence). This CDR3 has 14 amino acids. V was trimmed by 3 bases and J by 1 base, leaving 11 bases between them. In nucleotides, the CDR3 is TGCAGTGCTAGTCCGGGAGATGGCACAGATACGCAGTATTTT. Translating gives CSASPGDGTDTQYF.

This chain links TRBV7-2 with TRBJ2-2, with 7 bases that match TRBD2. The J segment lost 1 base and the V segment lost 3 bases, leaving 5 bases of the junction unmatched. CDR1 SGHTA and CDR2 FQGNSA come from the germline V gene. The CDR3 contains 16 residues. In DNA, the CDR3 is TGTGCCAGCAGCTTTTCCACTAGCGTGAACACCGGGGAGCTGTTTTTT. Its translation is CASSFSTSVNTGELFF.

This clone has only one observation. This rearrangement joins TRBV10-3 to TRBJ2-7, with D hard to call. The CDR3 covers 14 residues. Germline CDR1 is ENHRY and CDR2 is SYGVKD. V lost 10 bases, J lost 2 bases, and 18 bases lay in between. The CDR3 DNA follows: TGTGCCAGGCCTGTGGGCCTTTGGACCTACGAGCAGTACTTC. Translation gives CARPVGLWTYEQYF.

This sequence joins TRBV19 and TRBJ1-3; D possibly corresponds to TRBD1 (6 bases). The V end was cut by 4 bases, the J end by 8 bases, with 18 bases between. The CDR3 extends over 15 amino acids. CDR1 is LNHDA, CDR2 SQIVND, per germline (reference sequence). Here the CDR3 DNA reads TGTGCCAGTAGTACCGACAGGAACCTCGGGGACACCATATATTTT. It translates to CASSTDRNLGDTIYF.

The rearrangement links TRBV5-1 to TRBJ2-2, with TRBD1 matching over 8 bases. The trim removed 4 bases at V and 3 bases at J, leaving 11 bases unmatched. Germline CDR1 reads SGHRS; CDR2 reads YFSETQ. The CDR3 runs 17 residues. The CDR3 region has the DNA TGCGCCAGCAGCCCCCTAGCGACAGGGGCTTACACCGGGGAGCTGTTTTTT. Protein sequence: CASSPLATGAYTGELFF.

Written as DNA, the CDR3 is TGTGCCAGCTCACCATATCGGGGCGGGACTAGCCACGAGCAGTACTTC. Translation: CASSPYRGGTSHEQYF. The chain uses TRBV18 and TRBJ2-7; TRBD2 matches at 9 bases. The CDR3 contains 16 residues. CDR1 and CDR2 from the germline V gene are KGHSH and LQKENI. Trimming cost V 2 bases and J 5 bases; bases outside gene matches: 10.

The chain is built from TRBV5-1 and TRBJ2-5; weak D call: TRBD1 (8 bases). Germline CDR1 is SGHRS and CDR2 is YFSETQ. The CDR3 consists of 18 residues. V lost 0 bases and J lost 1, with 19 bases in between. This CDR3 is CASSLGPKQGGLQETQYF. The CDR3, as DNA: TGCGCCAGCAGCTTGGGCCCGAAACAGGGGGGGCTCCAAGAGACCCAGTACTTC. The full variable domain, completed using reference TRBV5-1 and TRBJ2-5, is KAGVTQTPRYLIKTRGQQVTLSCSPISGHRSVSWYQQTPGQGLQFLFEYFSETQRNKGNFPGRFSGRQFSNSRSEMNVSTLELGDSALYLCASSLGPKQGGLQETQYFGPGTRLLVL.

The chain carries TRBV12-3 or TRBV12-4 and TRBJ1-3; D gene unclear. This CDR3 contains 13 residues. Trimming shortened V by 3 bases and J by 1 base, and 4 bases separated the two germline ends. CDR3 protein: CASSFGSGNTIYF. As DNA, the CDR3 is TGTGCCAGCAGTTTCGGGTCTGGAAACACCATATATTTT.

This clone was observed many times. This chain links TRBV19 with TRBJ1-4; 10 bases map to TRBD1. Germline-derived CDR1 and CDR2 are LNHDA and SQIVND (reference sequence). The CDR3 consists of 15 residues. The V gene end was trimmed by 5 bases and the J gene end by 7 bases; junction bases not matched to a gene: 7. CDR3 amino acids: CASSSSGTGVEKLFF. The CDR3 coding sequence is TGTGCCAGTAGTTCCTCCGGGACAGGGGTTGAAAAACTGTTTTTT.

This clone showed up just a few times. This chain connects TRBV28 to TRBJ1-4; 8 bases match TRBD1. Germline assignment: CDR1 MDHEN and CDR2 SYDVKM. Trimming removed 6 bases from V and 5 bases from J; junction bases left unmatched: 5. The CDR3 has 14 residues. This CDR3 reads CASSPGGSNEKLFF. In DNA form, the CDR3 reads TGTGCCAGCAGCCCAGGGGGCTCCAATGAAAAACTGTTTTTT.

The chain has TRBV19 and TRBJ1-1; no reliable D call. The germline V gene has CDR1 LNHDA and CDR2 SQIVND (reference sequence). This CDR3 contains 13 residues. V lost 4 bases and J lost 11, with 17 bases in between. The CDR3 DNA reads TGTGCCAGTAGTACATACTTGAGCCCTTCGGCTTTCTTT. This encodes CASSTYLSPSAFF.

V usage is TRBV6-5 and J usage is TRBJ1-3, with D tentatively TRBD1 (5 bases). CDR1 and CDR2 from the germline V gene are MNHEY and SVGAGI. The V gene lost 7 bases and the J gene lost 0 bases, with 13 bases spanning the gap. This CDR3 is 15 amino acids long. The CDR3 DNA sequence: TGTGCCAGCATTCCGACAGCCTTCTCTGGAAACACCATATATTTT. It is translated as CASIPTAFSGNTIYF.

The rearrangement uses TRBV29-1 and TRBJ1-1; D call uncertain. CDR1 and CDR2 (germline): SQVTM, ANQGSEA. The CDR3 length is 14 residues. V shed 1 base and J shed 4 bases, with 13 bases lying between them. In nucleotides, the CDR3 is TGCAGCGTTGAAGGGGCCGGGAAGGGCACTGAAGCTTTCTTT. Its translation: CSVEGAGKGTEAFF.

Regarding this clone: It may be a read error: a sequence one base away is much more abundant. The rearrangement links TRBV7-9 to TRBJ2-7; TRBD1 might be the D (6 bases). This CDR3 contains 15 residues. Trimming cost V 1 base and J 0 bases, with 10 bases left between them. Germline V gene sequence: CDR1 SEHNR, CDR2 FQNEAQ (reference sequence). The CDR3 DNA reads as TGTGCCAGCAGCTTAGGGACAGCCAGCTCCTACGAGCAGTACTTC. Amino acid sequence: CASSLGTASSYEQYF.

CDR3 nucleotides: TGTGCCAGCAGCTTACTCGGGACCGGGGAGCTGTTTTTT. It specifies CASSLLGTGELFF. The chain joins TRBV7-9 to TRBJ2-2; D ambiguous. V was pared by 2 bases and J by 5 bases, with 6 bases between. Germline loops: CDR1 SEHNR, CDR2 FQNEAQ (reference sequence). The CDR3 extends over 13 amino acids.

This clone was counted between two and nine times. The chain joins TRBV18 to TRBJ2-7; the match to TRBD1 covers 9 bases. Germline-derived CDR1 and CDR2 are KGHSH and LQKENI. V lost 2 bases, J lost 5 bases, and 4 bases stayed unmatched. There are 14 residues in the CDR3. The CDR3 here is CASSPNGQGNEQYF. The CDR3 DNA sequence: TGTGCCAGCTCACCAAACGGACAGGGGAACGAGCAGTACTTC. Complete variable domain (other parts from reference TRBV18 and TRBJ2-7): NAGVMQNPRHLVRRRGQEARLRCSPMKGHSHVYWYRQLPEEGLKFMVYLQKENIIDESGMPKERFSAEFPKEGPSILRIQQVVRGDSAAYFCASSPNGQGNEQYFGPGTRLTVT.

The chain has TRBV28 and TRBJ1-4; a possible D gene is TRBD1 (5 bases). There are 16 residues in the CDR3. The V end lost 6 bases, the J end lost 5 bases, and 19 bases lay between the germline ends. Germline V gives CDR1 MDHEN, CDR2 SYDVKM. In DNA form, the CDR3 reads TGTGCCAGCAGCCTTCTCCTCGGGGGTTCGAATGAAAAACTGTTTTTT. Its translation: CASSLLLGGSNEKLFF.

CDR3 nucleotide sequence: TGCGCCAGCAGCCATTCCCCCCTCCCTTTTAGCAATCAGCCCCAGCATTTT. Translating gives CASSHSPLPFSNQPQHF. V and J are TRBV4-1 and TRBJ1-5; D unclear. CDR1 and CDR2 (germline): MGHRA, YSYEKL. The CDR3 consists of 17 residues. Trimming removed 3 bases from V and 0 bases from J, with 15 bases in between.

The chain is built from TRBV30 and TRBJ1-4, with D possibly matching TRBD1 (6 bases). This CDR3 region has 13 residues. The germline V gene has CDR1 GTSNPN and CDR2 SVGIG (reference sequence). The V and J ends lost 3 bases and 4 bases respectively, with 9 bases between them. DNA of the CDR3: TGTGCCTGGAGCGGACAGCTTAATGAAAAACTGTTTTTT. Translation: CAWSGQLNEKLFF.

As concerns this clone: At the DNA level, this CDR3 is encoded by other sequences in the same sample as well. The CDR3 loop is CAWTGAGNTIYF. The CDR3 DNA is TGTGCCTGGACAGGGGCTGGAAACACCATATATTTT. V gene TRBV30 combines with J gene TRBJ1-3, with TRBD1 as a possible D gene (6 bases). V was shortened by 4 bases and J by 2 bases, with 6 bases between the two germline ends. In germline, CDR1 is GTSNPN, CDR2 SVGIG (reference sequence). CDR3 length equals 12 residues.

This clone has a handful of counts. The sample contains more than one DNA sequence encoding this CDR3. The genes are TRBV28 and TRBJ1-4; TRBD1 might be the D (5 bases). V lost 6 bases and J lost 2, with 10 bases in between. This CDR3 is 14 amino acids long. Germline values: CDR1 MDHEN, CDR2 SYDVKM. The CDR3, as DNA: TGTGCCAGCAGCCCTCAGGGTACTAATGAAAAACTGTTTTTT. Translation: CASSPQGTNEKLFF.

A single count supports this clone. The V gene is TRBV19, the J gene TRBJ1-5; 9 bases are shared with TRBD1. This CDR3 has 14 residues. CDR1 LNHDA and CDR2 SQIVND come from the germline V gene (reference sequence). Trimming took 7 bases from V and 7 from J; bases not matched to a gene: 8. The CDR3 loop reads CASTPGTGSQPQHF. In DNA, the CDR3 is TGTGCCAGTACCCCCGGGACAGGGTCCCAGCCCCAGCATTTT.

For this clone: This sample includes further DNA sequences coding for the same CDR3. V is TRBV19 and J is TRBJ1-2; 7 nucleotides line up with TRBD1. The CDR3 runs to 13 residues. V was clipped by 8 bases and J by 2 bases; unmatched bases: 5. Per germline, CDR1 LNHDA and CDR2 SQIVND (reference sequence). The CDR3 DNA follows: TGTGCCAGTTCTAGACAGGGCAACTATGGCTACACCTTC. Its protein product is CASSRQGNYGYTF.

The genes are TRBV11-2 and TRBJ1-4, with a weak D call TRBD1 (5 bases). Germline CDR1 SGHAT, CDR2 FQNNGV. CDR3 size: 17 residues. Trimming shortened V by 0 bases and J by 0 bases, and 11 bases separated the two germline ends. CDR3 residues: CASSLDLTDATNEKLFF. CDR3 coding DNA: TGTGCCAGCAGCTTAGATTTGACAGATGCAACTAATGAAAAACTGTTTTTT.

The rearrangement joins TRBV30 to TRBJ1-1; unclear D gene. Germline V gene data show CDR1 as GTSNPN and CDR2 as SVGIG (reference sequence). The germline V and J ends were trimmed by 2 bases and 1 base, with 8 bases remaining between them. This CDR3 is 13 amino acids long. Written as DNA, the CDR3 is TGTGCCTGGAGTCCAGACTGGAACACTGAAGCTTTCTTT. Residues: CAWSPDWNTEAFF.

A note on this clone: Other DNA sequences in this specimen translate into the identical CDR3. The V call is TRBV19, the J call TRBJ2-2; D remains ambiguous. The CDR3 is made up of 11 amino acids. Germline-derived CDR1 and CDR2 are LNHDA and SQIVND (reference sequence). Trimming removed 5 bases from V and 6 bases from J, with 4 bases in between. CDR3 nucleotide sequence: TGTGCCAGTAGTCTCCCCGGGGAGCTGTTTTTT. This codes for CASSLPGELFF.

The gene calls are TRBV5-6 and TRBJ1-1; D is uncertain. Between the trimmed V and J ends, which lost 3 bases and 5 bases, there was a span of 17 bases. This CDR3 contains 15 residues. Germline V lookup: CDR1 SGHDT, CDR2 YYEEEE. The CDR3 region is CASSSFRSYGTEAFF. The CDR3 DNA reads TGTGCCAGCAGCTCCTTTCGGAGTTATGGGACTGAAGCTTTCTTT.

The chain employs TRBV7-2 and TRBJ1-5; maybe TRBD1 (6 bases). V lost 9 bases and J 2 bases, leaving 14 bases between the germline ends. Germline V gene lookup returns CDR1 SGHTA and CDR2 FQGNSA. The CDR3 is 14 residues long. The CDR3 spells CASGVNRGNQPQHF. CDR3 nucleotide sequence: TGTGCCAGTGGGGTGAACAGGGGCAATCAGCCCCAGCATTTT.

This clone showed up just a few times. This rearrangement joins TRBV30 to TRBJ1-5; 8 nucleotides line up with TRBD1. The trim removed 0 bases at V and 1 base at J, leaving 14 bases unmatched. The germline CDR1 and CDR2 sequences are GTSNPN and SVGIG (reference sequence). This CDR3 spans 19 amino acids. CDR3 amino acids: CAWSVGGQGISMSNQPQHF. The CDR3 nucleotides are TGTGCCTGGAGTGTGGGAGGACAGGGTATTTCGATGAGCAATCAGCCCCAGCATTTT.

The CDR3 DNA reads as TGTGCCAGCAAGGGGTTCAGATCTATCCTGAACACTGAAGCTTTCTTT. Translation: CASKGFRSILNTEAFF. The chain uses TRBV28 and TRBJ1-1; tentatively, D is TRBD1 (5 bases). Germline loops: CDR1 MDHEN, CDR2 SYDVKM. The CDR3 extends over 16 amino acids. The V end was cut by 7 bases, the J end by 0 bases, with 18 bases between.

This chain uses TRBV28 with TRBJ1-3, with a weak D call TRBD1 (5 bases). V was cut by 3 bases and J by 2 bases, with 11 bases left in between. Germline V gene lookup returns CDR1 MDHEN and CDR2 SYDVKM. CDR3 length equals 15 residues. The CDR3 coding sequence is TGTGCCAGCAGTTTCCCCAGGGAAGCTGGAAACACCATATATTTT. This sequence encodes CASSFPREAGNTIYF.